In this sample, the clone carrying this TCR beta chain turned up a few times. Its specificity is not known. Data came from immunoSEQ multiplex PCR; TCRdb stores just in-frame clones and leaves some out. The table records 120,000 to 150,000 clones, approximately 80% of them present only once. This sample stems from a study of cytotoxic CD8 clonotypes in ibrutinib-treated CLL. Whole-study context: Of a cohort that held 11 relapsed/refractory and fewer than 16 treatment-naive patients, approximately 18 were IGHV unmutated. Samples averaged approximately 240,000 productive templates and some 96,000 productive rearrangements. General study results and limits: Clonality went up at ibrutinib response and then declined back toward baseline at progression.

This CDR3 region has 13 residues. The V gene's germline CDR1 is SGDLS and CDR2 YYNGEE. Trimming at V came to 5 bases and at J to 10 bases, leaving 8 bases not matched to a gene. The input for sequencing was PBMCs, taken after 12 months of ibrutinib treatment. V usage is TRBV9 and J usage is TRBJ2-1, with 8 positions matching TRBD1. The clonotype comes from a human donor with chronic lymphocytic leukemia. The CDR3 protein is CASRGNRGEEQFF. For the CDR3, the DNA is TGTGCCAGCAGGGGAAACAGGGGGGAGGAGCAGTTCTTC.